Each of the 11 T cell receptor beta chains below was sequenced from the same sample in a study of regulatory T cells in long-lasting Graves disease. HTBI primers from iRepertoire and Arm-PCR of CDR3 regions yielded the TCR beta libraries. One entry per CDR3 protein, called by TCRdb with MiXCR from the multiplex PCR reads. The sample carries roughly 260,000 distinct CDR3 sequences, roughly 18% recorded once. Documented time point: newly diagnosed GD, antithyroid drugs for less than 3 months. Extracted PBMC RNA gave rise to the TCR library. These same records also appear under a second study, on T cells in Graves' hyperthyroidism and ophthalmopathy.

The input for sequencing was peripheral blood mononuclear cells (PBMCs), taken at new diagnosis, from a patient treated with antithyroid drugs. The receptor set was obtained from a woman aged 25 to 39 with Graves disease.

This clonotype was found a few times. Lacking the conserved final phenylalanine or tryptophan, this CDR3 likely reflects a read error. The chain uses TRBV12-3 or TRBV12-4 and TRBJ1-2; D not resolved. Trimming removed 5 bases from V and 3 bases from J, with 7 bases in between. This CDR3 has 12 residues. Here the CDR3 reads CASSARYYGYTL. The DNA of the CDR3 is TGTGCCAGCAGTGCACGGTACTATGGCTACACCCTC.

The genes are TRBV12-3 or TRBV12-4 and TRBJ2-3, with a tentative D call TRBD2 (6 bases). V gave up 8 bases and J gave up 2 bases, with 23 bases separating them. The CDR3 is 17 amino acids. In DNA, the CDR3 is TGTGCCAGCGGCCTTGAAAATCTTAGCGGAAACACAGATACGCAGTATTTT. It yields the protein CASGLENLSGNTDTQYF.

In this sample, this clonotype turned up many times. V is TRBV7-9 and J is TRBJ2-1; 10 bases align to TRBD2. Germline trimming cut 2 bases from V and 0 bases from J; bases unmatched to any gene: 7. Per the germline V gene, CDR1 is SEHNR and CDR2 is FQNEAQ (reference sequence). The CDR3 runs to 18 residues. The CDR3 is CASSLLQTSGYSYNEQFF. The DNA for the CDR3 is TGTGCCAGCAGCTTACTCCAGACTAGCGGGTACTCCTACAATGAGCAGTTCTTC.

This clonotype was observed many times. The V call is TRBV3-1, the J call TRBJ1-1, with D perhaps TRBD1 (6 bases). The CDR3 has 14 residues. Trimming took off 2 bases at V and 4 bases at J, with 11 bases between the two ends. CDR1 is LGHDT, CDR2 YNNKEL, per germline (reference sequence). CDR3 loop: CASSQRDTSTEAFF. As DNA, the CDR3 is TGTGCCAGCAGCCAAAGGGACACGAGCACTGAAGCTTTCTTT. The full variable domain, its missing parts supplied by reference TRBV3-1 and TRBJ1-1, is DTAVSQTPKYLVTQMGNDKSIKCEQNLGHDTMYWYKQDSKKFLKIMFSYNNKELIINETVPNRFSPKSPDKAHLNLHINSLELGDSAVYFCASSQRDTSTEAFFGQGTRLTVV.

Remarks on this clonotype: A far larger clone is a single base away, which makes a read error likely. The V call is TRBV6-2 or TRBV6-3, the J call TRBJ2-7; tentatively, D is TRBD2 (5 bases). Germline V CDR1 and CDR2: MNHEY, SVGEGT. The CDR3 covers 14 residues. Trimming took 6 bases from V and 7 from J, leaving 19 bases between them. The CDR3 here is CASRSSRGSGEQYF. The CDR3 DNA follows: TGTGCCAGCAGATCATCCCGGGGTTCGGGGGAGCAGTACTTC.

The table lists this clonotype with many counts. V is TRBV20-1 and J is TRBJ1-2; 8 bases agree with TRBD1. The germline V gene has CDR1 DFQATT and CDR2 SNEGSKA (reference sequence). The CDR3 loop spans 15 amino acids. The V and J ends lost 5 bases and 6 bases, in that order; junction bases with no gene match: 14. In DNA form, the CDR3 reads TGCAGTGCTCACCCGGCCGGACAGGGTGAGGATGGCTACACCTTC. Amino acids: CSAHPAGQGEDGYTF.

This clonotype was counted between two and nine times. CDR3 loop: CASSYGHEYEQYF. The CDR3 DNA reads TGTGCCAGCAGTTACGGACACGAATACGAGCAGTACTTC. V gene TRBV6-5 combines with J gene TRBJ2-7; perhaps TRBD1 as D (5 bases). This CDR3 is 13 amino acids long. The germline V gene has CDR1 MNHEY and CDR2 SVGAGI. V was clipped by 2 bases and J by 4 bases, with 9 bases between them.

This clonotype was seen only a few times. The gene calls are TRBV4-1 and TRBJ1-2; 12 nucleotides agree with TRBD1. The V gene's germline CDR1 is MGHRA and CDR2 YSYEKL. This CDR3 has 16 amino acids. With 2 bases clipped from V and 8 bases from J, the junction kept 9 bases outside the gene matches. This CDR3 reads CASSQTLRDRGPGYTF. The DNA for the CDR3 is TGCGCCAGCAGCCAAACCCTCCGGGACAGGGGGCCCGGCTACACCTTC.

Only one count was recorded for this clonotype. The likely explanation is a read error, given a far larger clone one base away. The chain employs TRBV6-9 and TRBJ1-1; the D gene is possibly TRBD1 (5 bases). The CDR3 covers 14 residues. CDR1 is MNHGY, CDR2 SVAAGI, per germline. Here the CDR3 reads CTSSYAGYVTEAFF. The CDR3 DNA reads as TGTACCAGCAGTTACGCAGGGTACGTCACTGAAGCTTTCTTT.

At least ten counts were recorded for this clonotype. An end of the junction differs from the germline gene, which may be a read error. This rearrangement joins TRBV7-7 to TRBJ2-7, with unresolved D. Germline V gives CDR1 SSHAT, CDR2 FNYEAQ (reference sequence). There are 14 residues in the CDR3. CDR3 sequence reads: CASSPVPGSYEQYF. The CDR3 DNA is TGTGCTAGCAGCCCCGTCCCCGGATCCTACGAGCAGTACTTC.

This clonotype was counted many times. The chain couples TRBV10-3 to TRBJ1-1; no reliable D call. Looked up from germline, CDR1 is ENHRY and CDR2 is SYGVKD. This CDR3 contains 15 residues. Trimming removed 3 bases at V and 0 bases at J, with 11 bases between. The DNA of the CDR3 is TGTGCCATCAGTGAAAGAGGAGCCATGAACACTGAAGCTTTCTTT. It encodes CAISERGAMNTEAFF.